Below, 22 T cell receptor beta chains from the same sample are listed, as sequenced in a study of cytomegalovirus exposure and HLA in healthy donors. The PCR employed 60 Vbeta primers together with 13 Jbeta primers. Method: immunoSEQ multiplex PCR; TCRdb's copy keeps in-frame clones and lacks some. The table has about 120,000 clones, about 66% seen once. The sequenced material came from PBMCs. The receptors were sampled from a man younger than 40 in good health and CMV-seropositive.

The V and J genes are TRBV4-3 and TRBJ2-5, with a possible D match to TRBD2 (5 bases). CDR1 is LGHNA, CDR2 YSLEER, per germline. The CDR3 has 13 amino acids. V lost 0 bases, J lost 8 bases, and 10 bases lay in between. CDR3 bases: TGCGCCAGCAGCCAAGATCCGGACTCAACCCAGTACTTC. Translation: CASSQDPDSTQYF.

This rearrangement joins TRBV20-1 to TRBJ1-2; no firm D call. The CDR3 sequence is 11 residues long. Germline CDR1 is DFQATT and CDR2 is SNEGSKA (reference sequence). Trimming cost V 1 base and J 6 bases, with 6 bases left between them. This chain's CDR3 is CSARASHGYTF. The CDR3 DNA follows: TGCAGTGCTAGAGCCAGTCATGGCTACACCTTC.

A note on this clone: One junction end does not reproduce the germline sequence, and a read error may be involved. In DNA form, the CDR3 reads TGTGCCTGGAGTGTTGGTTGGACTCAGATCTTC. Its protein is CAWSVGWTQIF. The chain links TRBV30 to TRBJ2-4; maybe TRBD2 (5 bases). This CDR3 has 11 amino acids. Per the germline V gene, CDR1 is GTSNPN and CDR2 is SVGIG (reference sequence).

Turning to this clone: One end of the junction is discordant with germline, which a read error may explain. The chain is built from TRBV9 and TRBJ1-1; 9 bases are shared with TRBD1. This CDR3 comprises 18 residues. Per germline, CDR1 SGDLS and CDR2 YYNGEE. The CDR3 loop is CASSVGQGPTHKNTAAFF. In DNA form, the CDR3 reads TGTGCCAGCAGCGTGGGACAGGGCCCCACACACAAGAACACTGCAGCTTTCTTT.

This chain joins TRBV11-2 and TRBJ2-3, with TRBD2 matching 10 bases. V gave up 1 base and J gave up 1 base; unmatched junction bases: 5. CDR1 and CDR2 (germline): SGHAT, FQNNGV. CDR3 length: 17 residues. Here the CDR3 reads CASSLVLTSGGTDTQYF. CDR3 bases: TGTGCCAGCAGCTTAGTCCTAACTAGCGGGGGCACAGATACGCAGTATTTT.

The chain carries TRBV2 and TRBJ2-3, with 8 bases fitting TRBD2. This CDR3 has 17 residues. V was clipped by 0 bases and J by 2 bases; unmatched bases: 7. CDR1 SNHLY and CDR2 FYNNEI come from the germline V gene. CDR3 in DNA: TGTGCCAGCAGTGAAGCGGTAGCGGGGTTTGCCACAGATACGCAGTATTTT. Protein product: CASSEAVAGFATDTQYF.

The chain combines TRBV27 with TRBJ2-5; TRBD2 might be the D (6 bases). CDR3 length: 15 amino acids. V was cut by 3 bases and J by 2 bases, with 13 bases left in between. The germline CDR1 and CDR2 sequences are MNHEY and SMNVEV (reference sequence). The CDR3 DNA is TGTGCCAGCAGTTTCTCGGTCCGGGAGCAAGAGACCCAGTACTTC. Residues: CASSFSVREQETQYF.

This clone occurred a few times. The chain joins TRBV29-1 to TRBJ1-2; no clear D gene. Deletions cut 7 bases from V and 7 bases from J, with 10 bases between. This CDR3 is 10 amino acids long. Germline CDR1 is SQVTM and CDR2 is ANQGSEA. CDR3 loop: CSAEEGGYTF. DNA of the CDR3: TGCAGCGCCGAGGAGGGTGGCTACACCTTC.

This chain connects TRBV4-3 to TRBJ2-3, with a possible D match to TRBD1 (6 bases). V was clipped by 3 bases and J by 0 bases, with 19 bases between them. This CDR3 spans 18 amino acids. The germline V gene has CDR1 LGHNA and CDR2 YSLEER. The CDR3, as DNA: TGCGCCAGCAGCCAGGACCCGACAGGCATGACTAGCACAGATACGCAGTATTTT. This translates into CASSQDPTGMTSTDTQYF.

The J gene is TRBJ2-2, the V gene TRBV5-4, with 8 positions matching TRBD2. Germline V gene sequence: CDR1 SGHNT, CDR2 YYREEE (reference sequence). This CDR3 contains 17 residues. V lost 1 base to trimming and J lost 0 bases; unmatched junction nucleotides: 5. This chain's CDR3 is CASSLSSGIPNTGELFF. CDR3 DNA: TGTGCCAGCAGCTTGAGTAGCGGGATTCCGAACACCGGGGAGCTGTTTTTT. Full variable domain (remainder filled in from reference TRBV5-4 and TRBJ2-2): ETGVTQSPTHLIKTRGQQVTLRCSSQSGHNTVSWYQQALGQGPQFIFQYYREEENGRGNFPPRFSGLQFPNYSSELNVNALELDDSALYLCASSLSSGIPNTGELFFGEGSRLTVL.

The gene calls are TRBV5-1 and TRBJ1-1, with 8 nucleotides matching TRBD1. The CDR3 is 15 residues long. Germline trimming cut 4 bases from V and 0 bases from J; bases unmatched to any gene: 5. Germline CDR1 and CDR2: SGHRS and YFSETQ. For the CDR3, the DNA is TGCGCCAGCAGCCCCGGACAGGGCCTGAACACTGAAGCTTTCTTT. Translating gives CASSPGQGLNTEAFF.

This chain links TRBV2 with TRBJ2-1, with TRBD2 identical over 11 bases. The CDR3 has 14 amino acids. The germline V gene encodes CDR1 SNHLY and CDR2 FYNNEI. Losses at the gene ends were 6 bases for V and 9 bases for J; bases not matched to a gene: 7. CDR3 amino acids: CASRGLAVGGEQFF. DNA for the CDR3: TGTGCCAGCAGGGGACTAGCGGTTGGAGGTGAGCAGTTCTTC.

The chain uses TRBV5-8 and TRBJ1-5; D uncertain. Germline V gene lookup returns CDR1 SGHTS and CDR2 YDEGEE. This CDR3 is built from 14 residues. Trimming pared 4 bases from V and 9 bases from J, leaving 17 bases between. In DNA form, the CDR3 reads TGTGCCAGCAGCCGGAGTTTCGTCGTGCGGCCCCAGCATTTT. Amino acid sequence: CASSRSFVVRPQHF. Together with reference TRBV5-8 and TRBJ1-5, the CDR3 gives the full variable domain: EAGVTQSPTHLIKTRGQQATLRCSPISGHTSVYWYQQALGLGLQFLLWYDEGEERNRGNFPPRFSGRQFPNYSSELNVNALELEDSALYLCASSRSFVVRPQHFGDGTRLSIL.

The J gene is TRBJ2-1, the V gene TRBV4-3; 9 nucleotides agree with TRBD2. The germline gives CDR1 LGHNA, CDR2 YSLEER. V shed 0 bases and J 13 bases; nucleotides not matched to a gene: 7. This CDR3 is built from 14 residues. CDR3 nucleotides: TGCGCCAGCAGCCAAGATCCTAGCGGGACCAGCCAGTTCTTC. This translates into CASSQDPSGTSQFF.

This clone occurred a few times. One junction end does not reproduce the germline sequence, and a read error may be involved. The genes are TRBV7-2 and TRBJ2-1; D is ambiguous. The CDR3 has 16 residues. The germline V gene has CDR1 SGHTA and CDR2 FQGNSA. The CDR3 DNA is TGTGCCAGCACCTTATCCGGTGGCAGGTCATACAATGAGCAGTTCTTC. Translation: CASTLSGGRSYNEQFF.

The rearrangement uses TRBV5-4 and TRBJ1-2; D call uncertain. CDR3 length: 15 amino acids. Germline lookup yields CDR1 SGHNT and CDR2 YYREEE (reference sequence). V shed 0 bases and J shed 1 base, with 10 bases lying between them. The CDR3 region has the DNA TGTGCCAGCAGCTTGGGGCACCCAGATAACTATGGCTACACCTTC. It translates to CASSLGHPDNYGYTF.

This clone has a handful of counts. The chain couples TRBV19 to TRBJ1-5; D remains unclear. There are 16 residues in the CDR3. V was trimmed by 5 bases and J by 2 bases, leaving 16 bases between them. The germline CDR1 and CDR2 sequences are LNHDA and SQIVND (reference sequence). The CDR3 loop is CASSGTRFPGNQPQHF. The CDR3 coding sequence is TGTGCCAGTAGTGGCACCAGGTTTCCGGGCAATCAGCCCCAGCATTTT.

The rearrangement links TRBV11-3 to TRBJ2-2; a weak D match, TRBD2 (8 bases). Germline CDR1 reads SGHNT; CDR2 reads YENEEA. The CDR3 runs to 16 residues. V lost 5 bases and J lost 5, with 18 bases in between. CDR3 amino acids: CASSRGGRGDTGELFF. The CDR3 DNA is TGTGCCAGCAGCCGGGGGGGCAGGGGGGATACCGGGGAGCTGTTTTTT.

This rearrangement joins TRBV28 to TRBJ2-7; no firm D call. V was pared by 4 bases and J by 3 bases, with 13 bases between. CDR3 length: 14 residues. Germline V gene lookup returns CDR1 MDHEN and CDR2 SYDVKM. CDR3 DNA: TGTGCCAGCAGTTGGTTGGTGGGCAACTACGAGCAGTACTTC. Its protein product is CASSWLVGNYEQYF.

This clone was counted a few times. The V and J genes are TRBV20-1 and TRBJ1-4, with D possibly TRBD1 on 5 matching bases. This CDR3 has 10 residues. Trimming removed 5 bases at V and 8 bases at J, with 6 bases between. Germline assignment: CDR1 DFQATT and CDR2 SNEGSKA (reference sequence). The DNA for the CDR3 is TGCAGTGCTCCAGGGGAAAAACTGTTTTTT. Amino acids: CSAPGEKLFF.

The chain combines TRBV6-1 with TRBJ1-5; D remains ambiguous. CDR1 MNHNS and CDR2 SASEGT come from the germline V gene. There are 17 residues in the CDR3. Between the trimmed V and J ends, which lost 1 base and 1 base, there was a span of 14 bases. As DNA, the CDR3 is TGTGCCAGCAGTGAAGGCTGGCGGGGTAGGAGCAATCAGCCCCAGCATTTT. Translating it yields CASSEGWRGRSNQPQHF.

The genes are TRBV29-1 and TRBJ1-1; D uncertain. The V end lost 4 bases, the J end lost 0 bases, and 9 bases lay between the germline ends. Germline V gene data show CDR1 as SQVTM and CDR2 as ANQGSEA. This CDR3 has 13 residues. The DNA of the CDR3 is TGCAGCGTTGCCGGAGTCTTGAACACTGAAGCTTTCTTT. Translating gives CSVAGVLNTEAFF. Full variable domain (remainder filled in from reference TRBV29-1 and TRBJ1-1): SAVISQKPSRDICQRGTSLTIQCQVDSQVTMMFWYRQQPGQSLTLIATANQGSEATYESGFVIDKFPISRPNLTFSTLTVSNMSPEDSSIYLCSVAGVLNTEAFFGQGTRLTVV.